This T cell receptor (beta chain) was observed in a study of spatial heterogeneity in lung cancer. On the study more broadly: The mean occurrence of each unique TCR and UMI combination in raw reads exceeded nine.

Study results and caveats: The appearance of ubiquitous expanded tumor TCRs in blood was greater at resection than follow-up.

This clonotype was seen more than once but under ten times. What it binds is unknown. The study tagged each TCR cDNA molecule with a unique molecular identifier. TCRdb re-called the 5' RACE reads through MiXCR, storing one row per CDR3 protein. The table lists about 50,000 distinct CDR3 sequences, 7.6% of them singletons. CDR1 and CDR2 (germline): MNHEY, SVGAGI. J gave up 8 bases and V 6 bases, and 15 bases lay outside the gene matches. This CDR3 has 15 residues. The time point is: sample taken at primary tumor resection. Whole RNA, which was extracted from tumor, nontumor lung tissue or frozen PBMC, was sequenced without any cell sorting. The approximately 72 donors had untreated early-stage non-small cell lung cancer.

The sequenced sample was PBMCs, obtained at surgery. The TCR sequence derives from a female donor with early-stage non-small cell lung cancer. V and J are TRBV6-5 and TRBJ1-1; 7 bases align to TRBD1. The CDR3 here is CASRRPYAGGWEAFF. In DNA form, the CDR3 reads TGTGCCAGCAGGCGGCCTTACGCAGGGGGATGGGAAGCTTTCTTT.